This entry features one T cell receptor (beta chain) sequence. What antigen it recognizes has not been identified. Per-base quality was not reported, and no clone a single base away is much larger than it. This entry is derived from a study of blood T cell repertoires in COVID-19 (dated by TCRdb to the early 2020s). About the investigation overall: Samples covering the acute and convalescent phases of COVID-19 were provided by collaborators in the United States, Italy and Spain. The material from the prospective study consisted of cDNA or gDNA derived from T cells, B-cell-depleted T cells, or PBMCs. The dataset comprised deeply sampled blood TCRbeta repertoires from subjects exposed to, actively infected with, or recovered from COVID-19. The repertoires were released in a freely available public database intended as a resource for research on the immune response to SARS-CoV-2. Samples came from the ongoing ImmuneRACE study (first 160 participants) plus 1,254 subjects from 6 global collaborators. The sample metadata nearly always contained a de-identified subject ID, COVID-19 status, age in years and sex. Where available, HLA class I and class II types were taken from metadata supplied by the sample provider and were not determined by assay-based typing.

Study-wide conclusions, independent of this receptor: How much clinical and demographic metadata was included differed by source and by participant, and the metadata was provided uncurated.

CDR3 length: 13 amino acids, cysteine to phenylalanine. CDR3 DNA is the only sequence kept; it has 39 bases, read in frame from the first base. Clipping removes 2 bases from V and 8 bases from J, with 3 as the unmatched junction base count. From the germline V gene, CDR1 is KGHDR and CDR2 is SFDVKD. The immunoSEQ Assay, a bias-controlled multiplex PCR, was used to amplify TCRbeta CDR3 regions from genomic DNA. As for how the authors treated the data: The number of nucleated cells in each sample was estimated from the amplification of reference gene primers within the assay. To quantify the absolute abundance of each unique TCRbeta CDR3 rearrangement, sequence reads were collapsed and filtered. For each sample, productive Simpson clonality was calculated as the square root of Simpson's diversity index over productive rearrangements. The clones in this table, taken by TCRdb from immuneACCESS, are in-frame only. Not every clone is retained; where verified, under half of the shortfall comes from an unresolved V gene, and the cause of the rest is unknown. V and J calls and clone size are those listed in that table; D and trimming were worked out from the DNA. The sample table contains 300,000 to 450,000 clones; only one count was recorded for 85% to 90% of them. Approximately 0.93% of the sample is taken by the ten largest.

In the prospective study, participants were about 18 to 90 years old, resided in 24 geographic areas of the United States, and were enrolled through a virtual design. In the prospective study, participants were assigned to cohorts based on the clinical history participants reported in a screening survey and a study questionnaire. Exposed participants had been in contact, within 2 weeks of entering the study, with a person who had a PCR-confirmed or clinician-diagnosed case of COVID-19. Mobile phlebotomists in the prospective study collected whole blood, serum and a nasopharyngeal or oropharyngeal swab from every participant. Additional blood draws and questionnaires over an approximately 2-month period could optionally be provided by prospective study participants. Prospective study blood samples were shipped either frozen or at room temperature before DNA extraction.

The sequence joins TRBV24-1 to TRBJ2-3; the junction holds 7 bases that match TRBD1. This TCR was recovered from a woman under 40 who had been exposed to COVID-19. Sequences were obtained from PBMCs or T cells enriched from blood (not recorded which). Here the CDR3 is given as CATSDSDRPTQYF. In nucleotide form, the sequence is TGTGCCACCAGTGATTCGGACAGGCCTACGCAGTATTTT.